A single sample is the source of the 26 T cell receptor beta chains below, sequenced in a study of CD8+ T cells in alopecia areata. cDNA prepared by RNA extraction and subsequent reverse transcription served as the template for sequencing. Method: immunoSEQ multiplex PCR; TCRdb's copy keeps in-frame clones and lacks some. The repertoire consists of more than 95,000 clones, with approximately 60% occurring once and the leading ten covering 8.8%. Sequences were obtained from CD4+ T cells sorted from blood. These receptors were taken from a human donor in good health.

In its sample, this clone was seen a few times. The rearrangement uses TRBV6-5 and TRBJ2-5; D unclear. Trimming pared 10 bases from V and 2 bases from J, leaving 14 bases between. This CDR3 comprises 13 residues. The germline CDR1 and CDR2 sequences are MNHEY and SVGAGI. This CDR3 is CAIMNPQQETQYF. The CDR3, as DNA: TGTGCCATCATGAACCCTCAACAAGAGACCCAGTACTTC.

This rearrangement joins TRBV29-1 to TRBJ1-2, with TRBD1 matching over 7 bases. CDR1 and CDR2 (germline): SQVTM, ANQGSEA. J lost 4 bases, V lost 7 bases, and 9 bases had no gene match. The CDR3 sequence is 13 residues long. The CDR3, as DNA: TGCAGCGCCAGAAGGACAGGCTTCTATGGCTACACCTTC. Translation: CSARRTGFYGYTF.

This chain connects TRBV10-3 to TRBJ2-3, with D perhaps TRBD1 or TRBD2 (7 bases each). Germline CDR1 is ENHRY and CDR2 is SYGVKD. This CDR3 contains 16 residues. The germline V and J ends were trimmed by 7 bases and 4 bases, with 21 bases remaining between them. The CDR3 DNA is TGTGCCATCAAGGCAGGGGGGGCCGATTTAGCAGATACGCAGTATTTT. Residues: CAIKAGGADLADTQYF.

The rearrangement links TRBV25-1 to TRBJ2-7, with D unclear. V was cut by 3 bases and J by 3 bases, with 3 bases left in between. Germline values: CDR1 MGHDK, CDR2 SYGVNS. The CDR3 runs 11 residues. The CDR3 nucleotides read TGTGCCAGCAGTGACTTCTACGAGCAGTACTTC. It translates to CASSDFYEQYF.

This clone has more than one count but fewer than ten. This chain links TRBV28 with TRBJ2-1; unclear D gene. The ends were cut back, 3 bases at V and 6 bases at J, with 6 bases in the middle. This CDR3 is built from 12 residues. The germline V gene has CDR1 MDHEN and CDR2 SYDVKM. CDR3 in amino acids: CASSFRVNEQFF. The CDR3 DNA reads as TGTGCCAGCAGTTTTAGGGTCAATGAGCAGTTCTTC. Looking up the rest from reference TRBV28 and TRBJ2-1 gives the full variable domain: DVKVTQSSRYLVKRTGEKVFLECVQDMDHENMFWYRQDPGLGLRLIYFSYDVKMKEKGDIPEGYSVSREKKERFSLILESASTNQTSMYLCASSFRVNEQFFGPGTRLTVL.

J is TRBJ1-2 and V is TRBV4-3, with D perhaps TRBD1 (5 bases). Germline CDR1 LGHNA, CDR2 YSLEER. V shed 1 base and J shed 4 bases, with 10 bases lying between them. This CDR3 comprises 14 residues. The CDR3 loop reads CASSQGRGAYGYTF. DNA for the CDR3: TGCGCCAGCAGCCAAGGGCGTGGGGCCTATGGCTACACCTTC.

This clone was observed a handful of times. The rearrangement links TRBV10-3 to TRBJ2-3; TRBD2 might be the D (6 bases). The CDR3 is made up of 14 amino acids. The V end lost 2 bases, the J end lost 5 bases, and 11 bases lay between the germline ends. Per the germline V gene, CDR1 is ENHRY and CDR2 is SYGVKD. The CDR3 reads CAISERGSGDTQYF. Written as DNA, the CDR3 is TGTGCCATCAGTGAGCGGGGGTCAGGAGATACGCAGTATTTT.

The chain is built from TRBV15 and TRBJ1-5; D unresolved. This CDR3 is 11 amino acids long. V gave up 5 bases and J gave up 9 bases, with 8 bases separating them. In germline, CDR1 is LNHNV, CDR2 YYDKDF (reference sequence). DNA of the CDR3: TGTGCCACCAGCGGAACCGGGCCCCAGCATTTT. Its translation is CATSGTGPQHF.

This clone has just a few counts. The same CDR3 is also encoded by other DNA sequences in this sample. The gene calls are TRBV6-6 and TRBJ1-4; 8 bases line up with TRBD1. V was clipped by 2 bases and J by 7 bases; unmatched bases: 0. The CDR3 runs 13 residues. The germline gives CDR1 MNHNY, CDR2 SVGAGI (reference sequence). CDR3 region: CASSYGTGEKLFF. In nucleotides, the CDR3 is TGTGCCAGCAGTTACGGGACAGGTGAAAAACTGTTTTTT.

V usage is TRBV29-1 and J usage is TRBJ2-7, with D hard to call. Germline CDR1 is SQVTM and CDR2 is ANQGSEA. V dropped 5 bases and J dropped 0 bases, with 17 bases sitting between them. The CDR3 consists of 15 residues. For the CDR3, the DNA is TGCAGCGTTACCTTAGGTAGGAAAAGCTCCTACGAGCAGTACTTC. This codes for CSVTLGRKSSYEQYF.

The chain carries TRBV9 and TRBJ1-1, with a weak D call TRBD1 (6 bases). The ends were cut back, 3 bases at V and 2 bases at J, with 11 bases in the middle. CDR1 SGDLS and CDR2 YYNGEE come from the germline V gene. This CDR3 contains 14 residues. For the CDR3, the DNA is TGTGCCAGCAGCGCGCAGACAGGAAACACTGAAGCTTTCTTT. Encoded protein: CASSAQTGNTEAFF.

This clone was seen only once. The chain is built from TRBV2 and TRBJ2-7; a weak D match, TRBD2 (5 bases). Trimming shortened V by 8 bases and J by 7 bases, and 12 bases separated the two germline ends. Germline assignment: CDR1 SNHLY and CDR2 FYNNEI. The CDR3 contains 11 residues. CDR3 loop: CASCYSGEQYF. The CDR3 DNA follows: TGTGCCAGCTGCTACTCGGGAGAGCAGTACTTC.

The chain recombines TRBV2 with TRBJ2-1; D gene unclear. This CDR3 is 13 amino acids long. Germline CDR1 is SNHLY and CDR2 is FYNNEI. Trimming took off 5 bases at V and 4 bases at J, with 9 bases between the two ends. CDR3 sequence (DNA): TGTGCCAGCAGTCTGGGTGGGTACAATGAGCAGTTCTTC. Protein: CASSLGGYNEQFF.

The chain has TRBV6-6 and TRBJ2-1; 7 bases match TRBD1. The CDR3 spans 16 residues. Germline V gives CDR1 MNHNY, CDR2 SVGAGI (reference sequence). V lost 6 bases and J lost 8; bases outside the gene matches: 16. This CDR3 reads CASSERTGLALDEQFF. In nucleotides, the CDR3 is TGTGCCAGCAGCGAAAGGACAGGTCTCGCTTTGGATGAGCAGTTCTTC.

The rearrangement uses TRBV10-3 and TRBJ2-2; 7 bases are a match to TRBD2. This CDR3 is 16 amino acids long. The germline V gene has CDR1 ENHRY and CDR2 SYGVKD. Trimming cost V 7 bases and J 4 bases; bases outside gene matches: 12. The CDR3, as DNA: TGTGCCATCACCGCTGGGGGAGCGGGGAGCACCGGGGAGCTGTTTTTT. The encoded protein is CAITAGGAGSTGELFF.

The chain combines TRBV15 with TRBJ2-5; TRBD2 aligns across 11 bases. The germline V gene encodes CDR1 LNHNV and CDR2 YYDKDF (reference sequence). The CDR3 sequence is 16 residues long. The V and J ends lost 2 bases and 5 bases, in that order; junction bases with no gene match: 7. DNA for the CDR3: TGTGCCACCAGCAGAATAGCGGGGGGGCTGCTGGAGACCCAGTACTTC. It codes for CATSRIAGGLLETQYF. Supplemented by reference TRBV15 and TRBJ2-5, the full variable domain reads DAMVIQNPRYQVTQFGKPVTLSCSQTLNHNVMYWYQQKSSQAPKLLFHYYDKDFNNEADTPDNFQSRRPNTSFCFLDIRSPGLGDTAMYLCATSRIAGGLLETQYFGPGTRLLVL.

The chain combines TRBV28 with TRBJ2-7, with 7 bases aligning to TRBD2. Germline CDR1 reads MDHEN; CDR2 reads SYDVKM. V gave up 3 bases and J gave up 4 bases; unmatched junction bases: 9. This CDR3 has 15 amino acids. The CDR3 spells CASSFLGEGKYEQYF. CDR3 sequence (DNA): TGTGCCAGCAGTTTTTTGGGGGAGGGAAAGTACGAGCAGTACTTC. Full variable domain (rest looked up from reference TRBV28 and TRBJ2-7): DVKVTQSSRYLVKRTGEKVFLECVQDMDHENMFWYRQDPGLGLRLIYFSYDVKMKEKGDIPEGYSVSREKKERFSLILESASTNQTSMYLCASSFLGEGKYEQYFGPGTRLTVT.

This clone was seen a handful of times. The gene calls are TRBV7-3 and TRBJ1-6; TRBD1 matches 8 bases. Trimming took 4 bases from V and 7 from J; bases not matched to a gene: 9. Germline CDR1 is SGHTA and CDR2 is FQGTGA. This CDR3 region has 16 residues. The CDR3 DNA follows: TGTGCCAGCAGCTCGACAGGGGCGAACCCGAATTCACCCCTCCACTTT. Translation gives CASSSTGANPNSPLHF.

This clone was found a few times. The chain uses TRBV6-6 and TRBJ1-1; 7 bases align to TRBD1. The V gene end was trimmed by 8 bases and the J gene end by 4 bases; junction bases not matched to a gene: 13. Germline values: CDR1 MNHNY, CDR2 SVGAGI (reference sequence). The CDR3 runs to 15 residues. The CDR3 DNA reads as TGTGCCAGCGCAACCTCCGGATCAGGGGGCACTGAAGCTTTCTTT. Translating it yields CASATSGSGGTEAFF.

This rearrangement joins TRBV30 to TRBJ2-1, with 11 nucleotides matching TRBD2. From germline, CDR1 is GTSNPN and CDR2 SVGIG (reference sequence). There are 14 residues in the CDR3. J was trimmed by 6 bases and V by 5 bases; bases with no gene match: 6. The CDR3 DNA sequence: TGTGCCTGGGTAGCGGGGGGGCCGGGCAATGAGCAGTTCTTC. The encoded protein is CAWVAGGPGNEQFF.

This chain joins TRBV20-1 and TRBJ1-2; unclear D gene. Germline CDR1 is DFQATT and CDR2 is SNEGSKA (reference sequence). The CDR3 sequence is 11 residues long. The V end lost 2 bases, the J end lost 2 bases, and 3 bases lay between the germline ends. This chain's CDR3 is CSARQNYGYTF. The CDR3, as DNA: TGCAGTGCTAGACAGAACTATGGCTACACCTTC.

CDR3 sequence (DNA): TGTGCCAGCAGCCCCAACGCCAATCAGCCCCAGCATTTT. This codes for CASSPNANQPQHF. The J gene is TRBJ1-5, the V gene TRBV7-2; D is unresolved. CDR3 length: 13 amino acids. CDR1 and CDR2 (germline): SGHTA, FQGNSA. V dropped 5 bases and J dropped 3 bases, with 8 bases sitting between them.

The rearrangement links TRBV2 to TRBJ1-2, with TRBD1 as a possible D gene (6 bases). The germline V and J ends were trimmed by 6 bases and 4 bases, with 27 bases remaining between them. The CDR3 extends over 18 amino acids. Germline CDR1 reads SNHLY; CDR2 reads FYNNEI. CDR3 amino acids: CASSPLGSTALGGYGYTF. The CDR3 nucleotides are TGTGCCAGCAGCCCCCTCGGCTCTACGGCACTAGGGGGCTATGGCTACACCTTC.

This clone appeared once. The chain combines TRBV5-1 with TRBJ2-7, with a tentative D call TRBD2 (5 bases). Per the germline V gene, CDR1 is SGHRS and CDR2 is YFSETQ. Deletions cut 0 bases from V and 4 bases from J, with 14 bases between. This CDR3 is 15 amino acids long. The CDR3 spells CASSLGGLSGYEQYF. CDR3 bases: TGCGCCAGCAGCTTGGGAGGTTTGTCGGGGTACGAGCAGTACTTC. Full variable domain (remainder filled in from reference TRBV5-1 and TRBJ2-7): KAGVTQTPRYLIKTRGQQVTLSCSPISGHRSVSWYQQTPGQGLQFLFEYFSETQRNKGNFPGRFSGRQFSNSRSEMNVSTLELGDSALYLCASSLGGLSGYEQYFGPGTRLTVT.

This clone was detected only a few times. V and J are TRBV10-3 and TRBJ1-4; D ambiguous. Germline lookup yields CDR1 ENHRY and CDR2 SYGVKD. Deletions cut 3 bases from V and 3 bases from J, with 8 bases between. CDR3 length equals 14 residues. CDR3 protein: CAISDRLSNEKLFF. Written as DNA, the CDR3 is TGTGCCATCAGTGACAGGTTGTCTAATGAAAAACTGTTTTTT.

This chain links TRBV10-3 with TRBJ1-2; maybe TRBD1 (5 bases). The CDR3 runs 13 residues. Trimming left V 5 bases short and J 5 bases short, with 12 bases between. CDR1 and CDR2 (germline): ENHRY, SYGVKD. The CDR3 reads CAISPSREYGYTF. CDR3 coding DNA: TGTGCCATCAGTCCCAGCAGGGAATATGGCTACACCTTC.